The T cell receptor beta chain described here comes from a study of blood T cells in healthy people across ages. Remarks on this clonotype: Its antigen is as yet unknown.

Trimming cost V 5 bases and J 7 bases; bases outside gene matches: 8. Germline V gene lookup returns CDR1 MNHEY and CDR2 SVGEGT. The CDR3 sequence is 15 residues long. With each sample, at least 5.5 micrograms of total RNA were extracted. Study observations and caveats: A greater number of naive CD4+ cells and higher diversity distinguished long-lived donors from aged donors.

Then a second PCR, running about 6 to 11 cycles, was carried out with a sample-barcoded 5' primer and a J-beta primer mix. Each CDR3 protein gets one entry after TCRdb re-called the 5' RACE reads with MiXCR. Among about 2 million distinct CDR3 sequences listed, about 50% were seen once. Material for sequencing was blood. The chain carries TRBV6-2 or TRBV6-3 and TRBJ2-1; 10 nucleotides align to TRBD2. The TCR sequence derives from a woman aged 40-49 years in good health. The CDR3: CASSRAGGAGNEQFF. CDR3 nucleotides: TGTGCCAGCAGTCGAGCGGGGGGGGCTGGGAATGAGCAGTTCTTC.